This TCR beta chain was identified during a study of T cell changes during pregnancy in multiple sclerosis. Method: immunoSEQ multiplex PCR; TCRdb's copy keeps in-frame clones and lacks some. Counted here are roughly 100,000 clones, around 90% occurring once; the ten biggest clones make up around 1.5%. The V gene end was trimmed by 4 bases and the J gene end by 0 bases; junction bases not matched to a gene: 11. The CDR3 totals 18 residues. Germline lookup yields CDR1 SGHVS and CDR2 FQNEAQ. The chain combines TRBV7-8 with TRBJ1-2; 10 bases align to TRBD1. The TCR was taken from a female donor with multiple sclerosis, enrolled in a pregnancy study. Source: peripheral blood, taken after pregnancy. Here the CDR3 reads CASSSSSRDRGSNYGYTF. CDR3 DNA sequence: TGTGCCAGCAGCTCCTCCTCCCGGGACAGGGGATCTAACTATGGCTACACCTTC.